This TCR beta chain was observed in a study of post-analysis software for immune sequencing data. Study-wide points: Multiple sclerosis patients showed significantly lower normalized Chao1 diversity than controls did. Patients showed TRBV5-6, TRBV5-1 and TRBV20-1 among 4 or 5 TRBV segments more frequent than in controls.

Libraries were made from TCR beta cDNA, and they carried unique molecular identifiers. TCRdb recomputed calls from the PCR reads with MiXCR, one row per CDR3 protein. The data show about 820,000 distinct CDR3 sequences, 53% seen once. About this clonotype: As yet, its antigen is unknown.

Trimming took off 8 bases at V and 0 bases at J, with 15 bases between the two ends. This CDR3 has 15 residues. V is TRBV12-3 or TRBV12-4 and J is TRBJ2-3, with D possibly matching TRBD2 (6 bases). Sample: blood. The receptor was derived from a girl aged 5-17 years with multiple sclerosis. CDR3: CASSRDFASTDTQYF. The CDR3 bases are TGTGCCAGCTCTCGGGACTTCGCTAGCACAGATACGCAGTATTTT.